A selection of T cell receptor beta chains follows, all from one sample in a study of T cells expressing NK-cell markers. TCRdb re-called the 5' RACE reads and shows each CDR3 protein once, DNA omitted. This repertoire includes about 550,000 distinct CDR3 sequences. Sequencing was done on a sample of blood T cells: a sorted CD56 or NKG2C T cell subset, CD4+ or CD8+ T cells, or bulk PBMC T cells (not recorded which). The receptors come from a man between 18 and 35 years old in good health. CDR3s include the opening cysteine and the closing phenylalanine or tryptophan.

V gene: TRBV21-1
J gene: TRBJ1-5
CDR3 protein: CASSTTVKPQHF

V gene: TRBV12-3/TRBV12-4
J gene: TRBJ1-1
CDR3 protein: CASSLSGTNTEAFF

V gene: TRBV20-1
J gene: TRBJ2-1
CDR3 protein: CSARGPINEQFF

V gene: TRBV12-3/TRBV12-4
J gene: TRBJ2-3
CDR3 protein: CASGSRGKRTDTQYF

V gene: TRBV29-1
J gene: TRBJ2-3
CDR3 protein: CSVGMGGRADTQYF

V gene: TRBV29-1
J gene: TRBJ2-7
CDR3 protein: CSVVGTSENFSYEQYF

V gene: TRBV5-1
J gene: TRBJ2-1
CDR3 protein: CASTFAGTGHGEQFF

V gene: TRBV3-1
J gene: TRBJ2-7
CDR3 protein: CASSQGMEQYF

V gene: TRBV20-1
J gene: TRBJ1-6
CDR3 protein: CSAREGWNSPLHF

V gene: TRBV7-3
J gene: TRBJ2-2
CDR3 protein: CASSLEGGANTGELFF

V gene: TRBV12-3/TRBV12-4
J gene: TRBJ2-3
CDR3 protein: CASSFLAGGRKSTDTQYF

V gene: TRBV7-6
J gene: TRBJ2-7
CDR3 protein: CASSLNPGVSYEQYF

V gene: TRBV28
J gene: TRBJ2-7
CDR3 protein: CASLHSGSGYEQYF

V gene: TRBV12-3/TRBV12-4
J gene: TRBJ2-5
CDR3 protein: CASRGGLRLLETQYF

V gene: TRBV4-2
J gene: TRBJ1-6
CDR3 protein: CASSQFTNSPLHF

V gene: TRBV2
J gene: TRBJ2-2
CDR3 protein: CASSGTEAFTGELFF

V gene: TRBV20-1
J gene: TRBJ2-4
CDR3 protein: CSARGPTGDIQYF

V gene: TRBV27
J gene: TRBJ2-3
CDR3 protein: CASSPTGRASTDTQYF

V gene: TRBV4-2
J gene: TRBJ1-4
CDR3 protein: CASSTVDEKLFF

V gene: TRBV4-1
J gene: TRBJ2-1
CDR3 protein: CASSQDRNTGTGNEQFF

V gene: TRBV6-5
J gene: TRBJ1-3
CDR3 protein: CASSTFSGNTIYF

V gene: TRBV12-3/TRBV12-4
J gene: TRBJ2-1
CDR3 protein: CASRDLAGGPLTYNEQFF

V gene: TRBV5-6
J gene: TRBJ2-1
CDR3 protein: CASSSRTSGRRTEFF

V gene: TRBV7-3
J gene: TRBJ2-4
CDR3 protein: CASSASGGKNIQYF

V gene: TRBV28
J gene: TRBJ2-3
CDR3 protein: CASTSTGASSTDTQYF

V gene: TRBV10-2
J gene: TRBJ1-2
CDR3 protein: CASSEFEANYGYTF

V gene: TRBV6-2/TRBV6-3
J gene: TRBJ2-6
CDR3 protein: CASSTSRNSGANVLTF

V gene: TRBV5-5
J gene: TRBJ2-5
CDR3 protein: CASSFQRDLGIETQYF

V gene: TRBV12-3/TRBV12-4
J gene: TRBJ2-4
CDR3 protein: CASSLKYIQYF

V gene: TRBV6-5
J gene: TRBJ2-1
CDR3 protein: CASTSDNEQFF

V gene: TRBV7-8
J gene: TRBJ1-2
CDR3 protein: CASSHLLSGYTF

V gene: TRBV20-1
J gene: TRBJ2-3
CDR3 protein: CSARSSVASDTQYF

V gene: TRBV5-6
J gene: TRBJ2-7
CDR3 protein: CASSQRGLLNEQYF

V gene: TRBV6-5
J gene: TRBJ2-1
CDR3 protein: CASSYSSGPVNNEQFF

V gene: TRBV10-3
J gene: TRBJ2-1
CDR3 protein: CAISPQGGLLNNEQFF

V gene: TRBV29-1
J gene: TRBJ2-5
CDR3 protein: CSVAPGPETQYF

V gene: TRBV7-2
J gene: TRBJ2-7
CDR3 protein: CASSFTTGSYEQYF

V gene: TRBV4-3
J gene: TRBJ2-1
CDR3 protein: CASSQDSGSAYNEQFF

V gene: TRBV6-1
J gene: TRBJ1-2
CDR3 protein: CASSRLTDSPIDYGYTF

V gene: TRBV29-1
J gene: TRBJ2-2
CDR3 protein: CSVEEPSTGELFF